This TCR beta chain was sequenced in a study of T-cell reconstitution after alpha-beta-depleted transplantation in children. With 6 bases clipped from V and 8 bases from J, the junction kept 12 bases outside the gene matches. CDR3 size: 14 residues. Germline assignment: CDR1 SGHVS and CDR2 FQNEAQ. Construction of the TCRbeta library involved unique molecular identifiers. TCRdb re-called the PCR reads with MiXCR, one entry per CDR3 protein. The sample has about 460,000 distinct CDR3 sequences, around 12% seen once. This clonotype was detected a few times. The TCR originated in a human donor who donated a stem cell graft to a child with combined immunodeficiency. This chain uses TRBV7-8 with TRBJ1-2, with 7 bases matching TRBD1. Sample: PBMCs from the stem cell graft donor, taken from the stem cell graft. The chain's CDR3 is CASSSAGTVRGYTF. The CDR3 nucleotides are TGTGCCAGCAGTTCCGCGGGGACAGTGAGAGGCTACACCTTC.